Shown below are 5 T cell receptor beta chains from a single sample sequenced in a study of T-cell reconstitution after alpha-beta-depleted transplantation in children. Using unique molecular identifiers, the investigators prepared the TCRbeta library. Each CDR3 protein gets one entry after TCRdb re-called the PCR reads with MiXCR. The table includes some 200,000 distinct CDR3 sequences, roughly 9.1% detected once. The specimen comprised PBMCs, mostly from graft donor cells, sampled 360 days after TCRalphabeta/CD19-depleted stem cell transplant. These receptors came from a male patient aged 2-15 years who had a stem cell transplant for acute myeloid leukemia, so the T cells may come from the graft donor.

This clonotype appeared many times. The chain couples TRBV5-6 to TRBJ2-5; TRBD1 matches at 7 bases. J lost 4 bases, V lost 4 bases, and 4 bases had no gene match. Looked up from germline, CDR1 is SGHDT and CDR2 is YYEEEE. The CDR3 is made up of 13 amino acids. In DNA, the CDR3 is TGTGCCAGCAGCCCAACAGGGGCAGAGACCCAGTACTTC. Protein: CASSPTGAETQYF. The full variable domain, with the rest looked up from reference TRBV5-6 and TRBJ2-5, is DAGVTQSPTHLIKTRGQQVTLRCSPKSGHDTVSWYQQALGQGPQFIFQYYEEEERQRGNFPDRFSGHQFPNYSSELNVNALLLGDSALYLCASSPTGAETQYFGPGTRLLVL.

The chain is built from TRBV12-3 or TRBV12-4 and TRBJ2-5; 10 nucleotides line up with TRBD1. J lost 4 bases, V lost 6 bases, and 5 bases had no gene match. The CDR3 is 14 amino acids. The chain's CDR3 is CASSGQGGVETQYF. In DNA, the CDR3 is TGTGCCAGCAGCGGACAGGGGGGGGTAGAGACCCAGTACTTC.

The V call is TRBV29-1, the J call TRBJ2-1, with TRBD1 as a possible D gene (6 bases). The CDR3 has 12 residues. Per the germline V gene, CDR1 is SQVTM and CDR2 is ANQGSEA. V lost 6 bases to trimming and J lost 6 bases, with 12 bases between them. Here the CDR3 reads CSVGAGTNEQFF. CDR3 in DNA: TGCAGCGTGGGGGCAGGGACCAATGAGCAGTTCTTC.

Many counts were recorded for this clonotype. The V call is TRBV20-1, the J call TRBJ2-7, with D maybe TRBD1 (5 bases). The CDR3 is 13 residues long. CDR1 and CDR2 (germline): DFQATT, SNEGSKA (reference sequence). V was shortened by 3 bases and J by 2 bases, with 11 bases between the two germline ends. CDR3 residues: CSASRTTTYEQYF. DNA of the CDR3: TGCAGTGCTAGCAGGACAACCACCTACGAGCAGTACTTC.

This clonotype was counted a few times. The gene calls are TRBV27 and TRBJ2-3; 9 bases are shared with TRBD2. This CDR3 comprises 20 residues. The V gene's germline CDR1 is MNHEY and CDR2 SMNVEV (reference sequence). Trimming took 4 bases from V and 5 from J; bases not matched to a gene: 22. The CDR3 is CASSSLFHRLSGSGRDTQYF. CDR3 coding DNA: TGTGCCAGCAGTTCCTTATTCCATCGGCTTAGCGGGAGTGGAAGAGATACGCAGTATTTT.